This T cell receptor (beta chain) is drawn from a study of graft-versus-host responses after intestinal transplantation. As regards this clone: Its antigen is unidentified.

There are 14 residues in the CDR3. Germline V gene data show CDR1 as LNHDA and CDR2 as SQIVND (reference sequence). V gave up 3 bases and J gave up 6 bases; unmatched junction bases: 2. The method was immunoSEQ multiplex PCR; TCRdb's version includes in-frame clones alone and lacks a portion of them. The table lists some 70,000 clones, over 75% of them singletons, with approximately 8% in the top ten. This sample comprised unstimulated CD8+ T cells sorted from spleen or lymph node cells, obtained before transplant. This TCR came from a human donor who was the organ donor for an intestinal transplant. The chain joins TRBV19 to TRBJ2-3; 11 bases align to TRBD1. CDR3 nucleotides: TGTGCCAGTAGTATGGGACAGGGGGGTGATACGCAGTATTTT. Protein: CASSMGQGGDTQYF.